The rows below give T cell receptor beta chains drawn from one sample of a study of CD8 T cells in Susac syndrome. TCRdb reanalysed the immunoSEQ multiplex PCR reads using MiXCR and keeps one entry per CDR3 protein. This table holds around 71,000 distinct CDR3 sequences, roughly 93% found once. The specimen was CD4+ T cells from PBMCs. The receptors stem from a human donor with Susac syndrome. Each CDR3 is given with its conserved first and last residue.

TRBV6-5	TRBJ1-2	11	CASSRGQGYTF
TRBV6-5	TRBJ1-6	11	CASSYGDFLHF
TRBV2	TRBJ2-7	16	CASSLWAGRDRGQQYF
TRBV5-1	TRBJ1-6	13	CATRGQGGSPLHF
TRBV7-8	TRBJ2-1	15	CASSSSSGSYNEQFF
TRBV7-3	TRBJ1-1	16	CASSLTGDSPNTEAFF
TRBV6-5	TRBJ2-1	11	CHQTGWDEQFF
TRBV15	TRBJ1-2	14	CATSRDRRVYGYTF
TRBV12-3/TRBV12-4	TRBJ1-1	13	CASRGQGYTEAFF
TRBV5-1	TRBJ2-4	13	CASSDVVENIQYF
TRBV20-1	TRBJ1-1	16	CSVPRQANKLNTEAFF
TRBV7-2	TRBJ2-5	15	CASSYGDRDQETQYF
TRBV6-5	TRBJ1-1	13	CASTVPGGPEAFF
TRBV20-1	TRBJ1-5	15	CSARDLRGAGQPQHF
TRBV11-3	TRBJ2-5	15	CASSKGSAGQETQYF
TRBV6-2/TRBV6-3	TRBJ2-3	15	CASSRRGLNTDTQYF
TRBV14	TRBJ2-7	13	CASSQDRVGEQYF
TRBV6-1	TRBJ2-1	19	CASSDPTSGGMSSYNEQFF
TRBV6-2/TRBV6-3	TRBJ1-5	16	CASSPSSRDRDQPQHF
TRBV4-2	TRBJ2-5	18	CASSQAGVGTTYQETQYF
TRBV9	TRBJ2-1	13	CASSPRDGDEQFF
TRBV7-2	TRBJ2-3	13	CASRQGVKDTQYF
TRBV5-1	TRBJ2-4	17	CASSLLQRTLAKNIQYF
TRBV28	TRBJ1-5	12	CASGRMDQPQHF
TRBV28	TRBJ1-6	15	CASSSRQGRNSPLHF
TRBV12-3/TRBV12-4	TRBJ1-1	14	CASSPTLVNTEAFF
TRBV28	TRBJ2-5	16	CASSSMRAGVQETQYF
TRBV6-6	TRBJ2-5	16	CASSYSSKTAGETQYF
TRBV7-9	TRBJ1-5	15	CASSLSRQGNQPQHF
TRBV29-1	TRBJ1-2	13	CSAPTDFNYGYTF
TRBV6-5	TRBJ1-1	14	CASSGISAFAEAFF
TRBV6-2/TRBV6-3	TRBJ2-1	15	CASSYPLFRGNEQFF
TRBV7-9	TRBJ1-6	15	CASSFQGRHNSPLHF
TRBV7-2	TRBJ2-5	15	CASSDRRTGSETQYF
TRBV6-2/TRBV6-3	TRBJ2-7	12	CAGGPHSYEQYF
TRBV7-9	TRBJ1-1	13	CASSFQRGTEAFF
TRBV9	TRBJ2-7	14	CASTPGRGPYEQYF
TRBV27	TRBJ2-6	15	CASSRGLAGANVLTF